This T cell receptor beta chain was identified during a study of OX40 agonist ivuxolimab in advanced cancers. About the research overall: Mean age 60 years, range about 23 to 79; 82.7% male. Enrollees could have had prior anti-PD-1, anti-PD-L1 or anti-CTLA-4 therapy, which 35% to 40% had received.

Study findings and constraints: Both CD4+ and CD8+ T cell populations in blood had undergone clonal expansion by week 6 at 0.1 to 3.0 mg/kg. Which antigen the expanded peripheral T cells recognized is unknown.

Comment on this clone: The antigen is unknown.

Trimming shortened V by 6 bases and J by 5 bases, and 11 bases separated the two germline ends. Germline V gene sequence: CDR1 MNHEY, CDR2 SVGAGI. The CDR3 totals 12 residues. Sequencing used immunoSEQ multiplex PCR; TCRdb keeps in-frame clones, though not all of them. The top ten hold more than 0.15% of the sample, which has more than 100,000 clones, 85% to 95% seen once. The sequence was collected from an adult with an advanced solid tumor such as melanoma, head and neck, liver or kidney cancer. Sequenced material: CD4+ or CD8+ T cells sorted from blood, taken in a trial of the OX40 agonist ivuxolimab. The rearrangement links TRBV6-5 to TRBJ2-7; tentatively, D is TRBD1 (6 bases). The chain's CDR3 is CASRTTGNEQYF. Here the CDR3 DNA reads TGTGCCAGCAGGACTACAGGGAACGAGCAGTACTTC.